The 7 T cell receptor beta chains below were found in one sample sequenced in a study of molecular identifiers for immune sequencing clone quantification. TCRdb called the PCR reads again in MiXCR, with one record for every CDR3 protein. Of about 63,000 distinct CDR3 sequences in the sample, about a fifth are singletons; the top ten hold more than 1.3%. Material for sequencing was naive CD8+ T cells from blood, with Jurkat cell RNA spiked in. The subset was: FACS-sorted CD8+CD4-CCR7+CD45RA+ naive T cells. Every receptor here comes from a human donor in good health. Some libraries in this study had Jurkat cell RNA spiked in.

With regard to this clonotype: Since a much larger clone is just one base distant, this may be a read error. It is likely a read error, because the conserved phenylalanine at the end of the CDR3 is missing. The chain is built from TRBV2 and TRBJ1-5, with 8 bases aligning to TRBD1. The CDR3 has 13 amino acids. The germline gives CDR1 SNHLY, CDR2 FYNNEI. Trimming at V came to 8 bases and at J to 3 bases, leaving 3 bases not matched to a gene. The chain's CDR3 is CASADRVNQPQHC. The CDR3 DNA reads TGTGCCAGCGCGGACAGGGTCAATCAGCCCCAGCATTGT.

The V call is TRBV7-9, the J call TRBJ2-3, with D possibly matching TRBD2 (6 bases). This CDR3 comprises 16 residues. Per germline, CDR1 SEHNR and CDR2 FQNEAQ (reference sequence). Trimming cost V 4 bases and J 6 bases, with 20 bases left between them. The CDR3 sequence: CASSSNRGSIDDTQYF. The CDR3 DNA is TGTGCCAGCAGCTCCAATCGGGGGAGCATCGACGATACGCAGTATTTT.

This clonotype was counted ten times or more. The CDR3 loop reads CASSVMQGAFGTEAFF. CDR3 bases: TGTGCCAGCAGTGTAATGCAGGGGGCGTTTGGCACTGAAGCTTTCTTT. The rearrangement links TRBV6-1 to TRBJ1-1, with 8 nucleotides matching TRBD1. Germline V gene sequence: CDR1 MNHNS, CDR2 SASEGT. This CDR3 has 16 residues. J was trimmed by 4 bases and V by 4 bases; bases with no gene match: 11.

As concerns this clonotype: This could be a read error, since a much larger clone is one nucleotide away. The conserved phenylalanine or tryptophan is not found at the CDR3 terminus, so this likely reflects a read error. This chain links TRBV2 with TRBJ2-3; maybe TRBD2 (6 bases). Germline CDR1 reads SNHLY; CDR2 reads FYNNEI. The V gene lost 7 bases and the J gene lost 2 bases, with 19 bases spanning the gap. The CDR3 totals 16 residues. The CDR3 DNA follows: TGTGCCAGCATCACAAGGGCTAGCGCGACCACAGATACGCAGTATCTT. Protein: CASITRASATTDTQYL.

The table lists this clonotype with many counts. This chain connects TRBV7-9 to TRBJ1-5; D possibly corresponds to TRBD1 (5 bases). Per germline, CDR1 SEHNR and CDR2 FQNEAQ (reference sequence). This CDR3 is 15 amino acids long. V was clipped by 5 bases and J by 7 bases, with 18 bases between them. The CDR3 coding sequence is TGTGCCAGCAGCACCAGTGGGGCGGCTGACCAGCCCCAGCATTTT. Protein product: CASSTSGAADQPQHF. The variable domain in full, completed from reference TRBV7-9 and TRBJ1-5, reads DTGVSQNPRHKITKRGQNVTFRCDPISEHNRLYWYRQTLGQGPEFLTYFQNEAQLEKSRLLSDRFSAERPKGSFSTLEIQRTEQGDSAMYLCASSTSGAADQPQHFGDGTRLSIL.

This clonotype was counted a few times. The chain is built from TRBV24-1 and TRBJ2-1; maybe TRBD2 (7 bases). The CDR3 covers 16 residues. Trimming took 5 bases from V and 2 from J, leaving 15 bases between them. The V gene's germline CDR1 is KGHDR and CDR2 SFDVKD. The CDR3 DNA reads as TGTGCCACCAGTGGGGAGGGGGGGCTCACCTACAATGAGCAGTTCTTC. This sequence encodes CATSGEGGLTYNEQFF.

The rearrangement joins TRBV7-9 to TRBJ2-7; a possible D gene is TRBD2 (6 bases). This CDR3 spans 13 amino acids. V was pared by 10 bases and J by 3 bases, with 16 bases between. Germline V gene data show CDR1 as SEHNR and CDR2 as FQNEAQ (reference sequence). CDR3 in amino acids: CATTLGGYYEQYF. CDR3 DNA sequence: TGTGCCACAACTTTGGGGGGTTACTACGAGCAGTACTTC.